Only a few counts were recorded for the clone carrying this T cell receptor (beta chain). The target antigen is unknown. iRepertoire HTBI primers and Arm-PCR of CDR3 regions built TCR beta libraries. Under the authors' procedure: Across all samples, 62 TRBV segments and around 15 TRBJ segments were identified. TCRdb re-called the multiplex PCR reads through MiXCR, storing one row per CDR3 protein. These V and J calls originate from TCRdb's pipeline instead of the authors' own analysis. Of roughly 450,000 distinct CDR3 sequences in the sample, 20% to 25% were seen once. These data originate in a study of regulatory T cells in long-lasting Graves disease. Overall study results and limits: Less diverse TCR repertoires were seen in persistent Graves' patients than in newly diagnosed ones. Persistent disease preferred TRBV28, TRBJ1-2 and TRBJ2-5.

V was shortened by 3 bases and J by 5 bases, with 14 bases between the two germline ends. In germline, CDR1 is MNHEY, CDR2 SVGEGT. This CDR3 is built from 14 residues. The sample's time point: persistent/refractory GD, antithyroid drugs over 5 years with positive TRAb. From PBMCs, RNA was extracted and then used to make the TCR library. American Thyroid Association guidelines were used to diagnose Graves' disease. The sample consisted of peripheral blood mononuclear cells (PBMCs), taken when the disease was refractory, from a patient treated with antithyroid drugs. The receptor's source is a female donor with Graves disease. The chain employs TRBV6-2 or TRBV6-3 and TRBJ2-7; D may be TRBD2 (6 bases). CDR3 DNA sequence: TGTGCCAGCAGTTATTCGGGAGTTGTCCACGAGCAGTACTTC. Amino acids: CASSYSGVVHEQYF.